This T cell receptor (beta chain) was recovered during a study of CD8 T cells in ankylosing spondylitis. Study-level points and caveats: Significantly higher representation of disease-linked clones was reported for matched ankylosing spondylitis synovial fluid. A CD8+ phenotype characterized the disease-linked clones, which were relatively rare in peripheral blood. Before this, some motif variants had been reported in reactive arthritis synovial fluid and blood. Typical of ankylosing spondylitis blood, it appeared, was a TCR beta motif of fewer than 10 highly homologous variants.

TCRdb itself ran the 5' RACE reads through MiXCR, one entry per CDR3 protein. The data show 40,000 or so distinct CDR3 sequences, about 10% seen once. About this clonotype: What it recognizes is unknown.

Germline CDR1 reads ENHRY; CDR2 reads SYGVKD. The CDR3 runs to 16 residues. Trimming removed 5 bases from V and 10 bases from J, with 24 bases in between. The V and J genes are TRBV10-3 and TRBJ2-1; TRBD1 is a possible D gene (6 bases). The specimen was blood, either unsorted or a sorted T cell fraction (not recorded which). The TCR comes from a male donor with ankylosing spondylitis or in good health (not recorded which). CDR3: CAISFPLSTGPGEQFF. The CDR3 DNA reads TGTGCCATCAGTTTCCCCTTATCGACAGGTCCTGGGGAGCAGTTCTTC.